The rows below give T cell receptor beta chains drawn from one sample of a study of shared clonotypes between healthy human individuals. Repertoires were generated with immunoSEQ multiplex PCR, while TCRdb's copy carries only in-frame clones and drops some. This sample has 1,400,000 or so clones, with around 98.5% found just once. Sequencing input: naive CD4+ T cells sorted from blood. The receptors originated from a man younger than 40 in good health. Each CDR3 is given with its conserved first and last residue. Each record gives: clone size, J gene, D gene, V gene, CDR3 DNA, CDR3 protein. D genes are given only for firm matches. The size of a clone is reported for some rows only, either as once, few or many, or as a class for expanded clones.

size: NA
J: TRBJ2-3
D: TRBD1
V: TRBV5-1
DNA: TGCGCCAGCAGCCTGGGACAGGGGGCGTTTGATACGCAGTATTTT
CDR3: CASSLGQGAFDTQYF

size: NA
J: TRBJ1-1
D: TRBD1
V: TRBV19
DNA: TGTGCCAGTAGTATCGGACAGGGCGATGGAGCTTTCTTT
CDR3: CASSIGQGDGAFF

size: NA
J: TRBJ1-2
D: NA
V: TRBV30
DNA: TGTGCCTGGGGGTACGACTATGGCTACACCTTC
CDR3: CAWGYDYGYTF

size: NA
J: TRBJ1-2
D: NA
V: TRBV5-5
DNA: TGTGCCAGCAGCTTGGGACAGAGCTATGGCTACACCTTC
CDR3: CASSLGQSYGYTF

size: NA
J: TRBJ2-1
D: TRBD2
V: TRBV29-1
DNA: TGCAGCGTTGAGACTTTAGCGGGAGGTTCGTCCAATGAGCAGTTCTTC
CDR3: CSVETLAGGSSNEQFF

size: NA
J: TRBJ2-5
D: NA
V: TRBV6-6
DNA: TGTGCCAGCAGTTGGGACAACCGCCAAGAGACCCAGTACTTC
CDR3: CASSWDNRQETQYF

size: NA
J: TRBJ1-2
D: NA
V: TRBV30
DNA: TGTGCCTGGACTCTAGCACGGGGTATACTTCATGGCTACACCTTC
CDR3: CAWTLARGILHGYTF

size: NA
J: TRBJ1-4
D: TRBD1
V: TRBV2
DNA: TGTGCCAGCAGTGAGGGCAGGGGGCGAGAAAAACTGTTTTTT
CDR3: CASSEGRGREKLFF

size: NA
J: TRBJ1-2
D: NA
V: TRBV6-5
DNA: TGTGCCAGCAGGAGCAGTGGGGTGAAGTCGGGAGGCTACACCTTC
CDR3: CASRSSGVKSGGYTF

size: NA
J: TRBJ1-5
D: NA
V: TRBV9
DNA: TGTGCCAGCAGCGTAGGCCACGGACTCAATCAGCCCCAGCATTTT
CDR3: CASSVGHGLNQPQHF

size: NA
J: TRBJ2-3
D: TRBD2
V: TRBV15
DNA: TGTGCCACCAAGACGGGACTAGCCTCAGATACGCAGTATTTT
CDR3: CATKTGLASDTQYF

size: NA
J: TRBJ2-3
D: TRBD2
V: TRBV5-1
DNA: TGCGCCAGCAGCTCCGGGACTAGCGTCACAGATACGCAGTATTTT
CDR3: CASSSGTSVTDTQYF

size: NA
J: TRBJ2-2
D: NA
V: TRBV10-2
DNA: TGCGCCAGCACGGCCGGGGGGAACACCGGGGAGCTGTTTTTT
CDR3: CASTAGGNTGELFF

size: NA
J: TRBJ1-2
D: TRBD1
V: TRBV19
DNA: TGTGCCAGTAGTTCTTGGGACAGGGGCTATGGCTACACCTTC
CDR3: CASSSWDRGYGYTF

size: once
J: TRBJ2-7
D: TRBD1
V: TRBV9
DNA: TGTGCCAGCAGCCCCCGTGTGGGGCAGGGTGGTAGGGGGCCCCGCTACGAGCAGTACTTC
CDR3: CASSPRVGQGGRGPRYEQYF